This T cell receptor (beta chain) comes out of a study of blood T cells in healthy people across ages. It was with a sample-barcoded 5' primer and a J-beta primer mix that a second PCR of roughly 7 to 12 cycles was run. TCRdb processed the 5' RACE reads anew with MiXCR; each CDR3 protein has one entry. The sample yields 600,000 to 800,000 distinct CDR3 sequences, 45% to 60% seen once. The specimen was blood. The sequence derives from an elderly woman in good health.

CDR3 protein: CASSLGGYDTQYF. For the CDR3, the DNA is TGTGCCAGCAGCTTAGGCGGGTACGATACGCAGTATTTT. The V gene is TRBV7-2, the J gene TRBJ2-3, with a tentative D call TRBD2 (5 bases). Germline CDR1 SGHTA, CDR2 FQGNSA. CDR3 size: 13 residues. V was trimmed by 1 base and J by 6 bases, leaving 8 bases between them.